This T cell receptor (beta chain) was obtained from a study of T cells in localized non-small cell lung cancer. Germline CDR1 and CDR2: SGHTS and YDEGEE. After removal of 0 bases from V and 4 bases from J, the junction contained 4 bases not matched to a gene. CDR3 length: 15 residues. Study-level points and caveats: Higher blood T cell density went with longer overall survival.

Comments on this clone: Its antigen is as yet unknown.

The method was immunoSEQ multiplex PCR; TCRdb's version includes in-frame clones alone and lacks a portion of them. The data contain 25,000 to 35,000 clones, around 92% of them singletons. This receptor was obtained from an older female donor with stage I lung adenocarcinoma. This sequence joins TRBV5-8 and TRBJ2-5, with 9 bases identical to TRBD2. The source material was peripheral blood, sampled before any cancer treatment. CDR3 amino acids: CASSLEGLARETQYF. The CDR3 DNA reads TGTGCCAGCAGCTTGGAAGGACTAGCGAGAGAGACCCAGTACTTC. Full variable domain (remainder filled in from reference TRBV5-8 and TRBJ2-5): EAGVTQSPTHLIKTRGQQATLRCSPISGHTSVYWYQQALGLGLQFLLWYDEGEERNRGNFPPRFSGRQFPNYSSELNVNALELEDSALYLCASSLEGLARETQYFGPGTRLLVL.